A selection of T cell receptor beta chains follows, all from one sample in a study of beta chain features in type 1 diabetes. Some clones are missing from TCRdb's copy, which holds only in-frame ones; the method was immunoSEQ multiplex PCR. Of 220,000 or so clones listed, about 71% are singletons. Sequencing used naive CD4+ T cells from blood. The origin of the receptors is a man aged 25 to 45 in good health. Both conserved end residues are part of each CDR3. The D gene is left open where the match is weak. Some rows have no size entry. The others give once, few or many, or a class for an expanded clone.

>TRBJ1-2|TRBV4-2|17|-|-
TGTGCCAGCAGCCAAGATTTCAGGGGCCACCTATCCTATGGCTACACCTTC
CASSQDFRGHLSYGYTF
>TRBJ2-3|TRBV6-5|13|-|-
TGTGCCAGCAGCGACAGAGGCACAGATACGCAGTATTTT
CASSDRGTDTQYF
>TRBJ1-6|TRBV2|15|-|-
TGTGCCAGCAGTGAGCCGAGCTCCTATAATTCACCCCTCCACTTT
CASSEPSSYNSPLHF
>TRBJ2-5|TRBV28|12|-|-
TGTGCCAGCAGTTCAAGACGAGAGACCCAGTACTTC
CASSSRRETQYF
>TRBJ2-7|TRBV11-2|12|-|-
TGTGCCAGCAGCTTGCAGGGCTACGAGCAGTACTTC
CASSLQGYEQYF
>TRBJ2-1|TRBV7-2|11|-|-
TGTGCCAGCAGCCCTCTTTTCGAGCAGTTCTTC
CASSPLFEQFF
>TRBJ2-5|TRBV13|17|TRBD2|-
TGTGCCAGCAGCTTAGGTGGCCTAGCGGGAATACAAGCGACCCAGTACTTC
CASSLGGLAGIQATQYF
>TRBJ1-5|TRBV5-1|14|TRBD1|few
TGCGCCAGCAGCCCTGGACAGGGGTCTGACCCCCAGCATTTT
CASSPGQGSDPQHF
>TRBJ2-5|TRBV7-2|16|TRBD1|-
TGTGCCAGCAGCTTACGAGGGGCAGGGGGTGGAGAGACCCAGTACTTC
CASSLRGAGGGETQYF
>TRBJ2-2|TRBV5-4|14|-|few
TGTGCCAGCGGGCCTGACGGGCCCTTGGCGGAGCTGTTTTTT
CASGPDGPLAELFF